This is a list of T cell receptor beta chains from one sample in a study of blood T cell repertoires in COVID-19. This table comes from immunoSEQ multiplex PCR, and its TCRdb copy is limited to in-frame clones, with some not included. The table records about 92,000 clones, roughly nine tenths of them present only once. Sequenced sample: peripheral blood. These receptors all stem from a human donor with active COVID-19. The donor label of this sample is uncertain. CDR3s include the opening cysteine and the closing phenylalanine or tryptophan. D genes are given only for firm matches. Size tells how often a clone was seen (once, few, many) or the class of an expanded clone, and some rows leave it out.

.,TRBJ1-4,TRBV2,.,CASSAPSIVTLFF,TGTGCCAGCAGTGCTCCCTCCATTGTAACTCTGTTTTTT
.,TRBJ2-2,TRBV6-5,.,CASASMVGGMELFF,TGTGCCAGCGCCTCCATGGTTGGGGGGATGGAGCTGTTTTTT
TRBD1,TRBJ1-5,TRBV27,.,CASSLIGGVGNQPQHF,TGTGCCAGCAGTTTAATAGGGGGCGTCGGCAATCAGCCCCAGCATTTT
TRBD1,TRBJ2-1,TRBV5-6,.,CASSGQGAGQQFF,TGTGCCAGCAGCGGACAGGGGGCAGGCCAGCAGTTCTTC
.,TRBJ2-5,TRBV18,.,CASSPPAETQYF,TGTGCCAGCTCACCACCGGCAGAGACCCAGTACTTC
.,TRBJ1-2,TRBV4-1,.,CASSQPVQGSTHGYTF,TGCGCCAGCAGCCAACCCGTACAGGGAAGTACCCATGGCTACACCTTC
.,TRBJ2-1,TRBV5-1,.,CASAQGTDNEQFF,TGCGCCAGCGCCCAGGGCACCGACAATGAGCAGTTCTTC
TRBD1,TRBJ2-7,TRBV5-1,.,CASSWTGQGESEQYF,TGCGCCAGCAGCTGGACGGGACAGGGGGAATCCGAGCAGTACTTC
.,TRBJ2-3,TRBV3-1/TRBV3-2,.,CASSPGVGTDTQYF,TGTGCCAGCAGCCCAGGGGTGGGCACAGATACGCAGTATTTT
TRBD1,TRBJ1-3,TRBV3-1/TRBV3-2,.,CASSQLGGYGNTIYF,TGTGCCAGCAGCCAACTAGGGGGCTATGGAAACACCATATATTTT
.,TRBJ2-7,TRBV5-5,.,CASSLQPRSYEQYF,TGTGCCAGCAGCTTACAGCCAAGGTCCTACGAGCAGTACTTC
.,TRBJ2-5,TRBV11-3,.,CASSSSGEETQYF,TGTGCCAGCAGCTCGTCGGGGGAAGAGACCCAGTACTTC
.,TRBJ2-7,TRBV6-2/TRBV6-3,.,CASSSWTASSYEQYF,TGTGCCAGCAGTTCTTGGACAGCCAGCTCCTACGAGCAGTACTTC
TRBD1,TRBJ1-6,TRBV7-9,.,CASSSSGTGNSPLHF,TGTGCCAGCAGCTCTTCTGGGACAGGGAATTCACCCCTCCACTTT
.,TRBJ1-5,TRBV7-8,.,CASSLVIRRSPLEPQHF,TGTGCCAGCAGCTTAGTAATACGCAGGTCACCCCTCGAGCCCCAGCATTTT
TRBD1,TRBJ1-2,TRBV3-1/TRBV3-2,.,CASSPLAFAGQGARGYTF,TGTGCCAGCAGCCCCCTGGCATTCGCCGGACAGGGGGCTCGGGGCTACACCTTC
TRBD1,TRBJ2-7,TRBV11-3,.,CASSPRQGSYEQYF,TGTGCCAGCAGCCCTCGACAGGGTTCATACGAGCAGTACTTC
.,TRBJ2-1,TRBV2,.,CASSLGLLNEQFF,TGTGCCAGCAGCCTCGGACTCCTCAATGAGCAGTTCTTC
TRBD2,TRBJ2-2,TRBV6-4,.,CASSASGGNTGELFF,TGTGCCAGCAGTGCCAGCGGGGGGAACACCGGGGAGCTGTTTTTT
.,TRBJ2-5,TRBV19,.,CASSMNGETQYF,TGTGCCAGTAGTATGAACGGGGAGACCCAGTACTTC
TRBD1,TRBJ2-7,TRBV2,.,CASSATRDSGSEQYF,TGTGCCAGCAGCGCCACCCGGGACAGCGGAAGTGAGCAGTACTTC
TRBD2,TRBJ2-1,TRBV7-2,.,CASSLVGRLAASSYNEQFF,TGTGCCAGCAGCTTAGTCGGGAGACTAGCGGCGAGCTCCTACAATGAGCAGTTCTTC
.,TRBJ2-7,TRBV5-1,.,CASSSLGHPREQYF,TGCGCCAGCAGCTCTTTGGGACACCCTCGGGAGCAGTACTTC
.,TRBJ2-2,TRBV3-1/TRBV3-2,.,CASTKSDLNTGELFF,TGTGCCAGCACCAAGTCGGACTTGAACACCGGGGAGCTGTTTTTT
.,TRBJ2-7,TRBV20-1,.,CSAPLTYEQYF,TGCAGTGCTCCCCTAACCTACGAGCAGTACTTC
TRBD2,TRBJ2-7,TRBV11-3,once,CASSPSGGGIYEQYF,TGTGCCAGCAGCCCTTCGGGAGGAGGGATTTACGAGCAGTACTTC
.,TRBJ1-2,TRBV6-5,.,CATRTDRFYGYTF,TGTGCCACAAGGACAGACAGATTTTATGGCTACACCTTC
TRBD1,TRBJ2-2,TRBV6-5,.,CASSRDRSYAGELFF,TGTGCCAGCAGTCGGGACAGGTCATACGCCGGGGAGCTGTTTTTT
TRBD2,TRBJ2-4,TRBV6-6,.,CASRDRLADKNIQYF,TGTGCCAGCAGGGATAGACTAGCGGACAAAAACATTCAGTACTTC
.,TRBJ1-1,TRBV11-2,.,CASSPFEAFF,TGTGCCAGCAGCCCCTTCGAGGCTTTCTTT
TRBD2,TRBJ2-1,TRBV3-1/TRBV3-2,few,CASSHLAGSYNEQFF,TGTGCCAGCAGCCATTTAGCGGGGAGCTACAATGAGCAGTTCTTC
.,TRBJ1-1,TRBV10-3,.,CAISESPDYRTEAFF,TGTGCCATCAGTGAGTCGCCGGACTATCGGACTGAAGCTTTCTTT
.,TRBJ1-5,TRBV3-1/TRBV3-2,.,CASSQDLHQPQHF,TGTGCCAGCAGCCAAGATCTTCATCAGCCCCAGCATTTT
.,TRBJ2-1,TRBV28,.,CASSKLGYEQFF,TGTGCCAGCAGTAAACTAGGCTATGAGCAGTTCTTC
TRBD2,TRBJ2-1,TRBV7-6,few,CASSPRLAGEYNEQFF,TGTGCCAGCAGCCCAAGACTAGCGGGGGAGTACAATGAGCAGTTCTTC